This TCR beta chain was obtained from a study of OX40 agonist ivuxolimab in advanced cancers. For the study at large: The dose of intravenous ivuxolimab that patients received every 2 weeks ranged from 0.01 to 10 mg/kg.

Unmatched junction bases numbered 5, after V lost 10 bases and J lost 2 bases. Germline values: CDR1 SGHNT, CDR2 YYREEE (reference sequence). The CDR3 spans 13 residues. The assay was immunoSEQ multiplex PCR, and TCRdb's table has in-frame clones only and misses some. The table has 40,000 to 55,000 clones, roughly four fifths seen once. Sequencing used CD4+ or CD8+ T cells sorted from blood, obtained in a trial of the OX40 agonist ivuxolimab. The chain has TRBV5-4 and TRBJ2-1; TRBD2 matches at 8 bases. The TCR sequence derives from an adult with an advanced solid tumor such as melanoma, head and neck, liver or kidney cancer. CDR3 bases: TGTGCCCCCGGGGGGGGGACCTACAATGAGCAGTTCTTC. This encodes CAPGGGTYNEQFF.